The clone carrying this T cell receptor beta chain was recorded only once. Its antigen remains unknown. These data originate in a study of Ad26.COV2.S vaccination and SARS-CoV-2 variants. Study-wide results and caveats: Considerable breadth of spike-specific CD8+ and CD4+ T cell responses has reportedly been documented following vaccination.

The CDR3 is 13 amino acids. Trimming stripped 3 bases from V and 3 bases from J, with 9 bases between. CDR1 is MNHEY, CDR2 SVGAGI, per germline. The repertoire was sequenced with immunoSEQ multiplex PCR; TCRdb's copy has only in-frame clones and lacks some. The sample yields hundreds of thousands of clones, roughly 90% seen once. The treatment denotes: around 19 received Ad26.COV2.S at low or high dose, single or two shots; roughly 5 received placebo; per-sample allocation not given. Specimen acquisition occurred on day 63 following the initial vaccine or placebo injection. The donor was a Boston adult aged 18-55 years.

This TCR derives from a person aged 18-60 years who received the Ad26.COV2.S COVID-19 vaccine or a placebo. The input for sequencing was peripheral blood, taken in a trial of Ad26.COV2.S vaccine versus placebo. The genes are TRBV6-5 and TRBJ2-7; perhaps TRBD1 as D (6 bases). In nucleotides, the CDR3 is TGTGCCAGCAGTTATTTAGGGGGCTACGAGCAGTACTTC. Its translation is CASSYLGGYEQYF.